A single count supports the clone carrying this T cell receptor beta chain. Its antigen is as yet unknown. CDR3 length equals 15 residues. V lost 2 bases and J lost 1, with 12 bases in between. Looked up from germline, CDR1 is SGHVS and CDR2 is FQNEAQ. Sequencing was performed with immunoSEQ multiplex PCR; in TCRdb, only in-frame clones are kept and a portion is missing. Here the sample spans more than 4,000 clones, over 50% being singletons. The sample originates from a study of T cells after posttransplantation cyclophosphamide. Study observations and caveats: Recipient CMV seropositivity and CMV reactivation strongly tracked TRB clonality. Skin or GI-infiltrating T cells shared few TRB sequences with blood.

This clonotype was obtained from a woman aged 60-70 years in good health, CMV-negative, and a related stem cell transplant donor. The chain uses TRBV7-8 and TRBJ2-7; perhaps TRBD1 as D (5 bases). What was sequenced was memory CD8+ T cells sorted from blood. Here the CDR3 reads CASSLHRGPSYEQYF. DNA for the CDR3: TGTGCCAGCAGCTTACATAGGGGTCCGTCCTACGAGCAGTACTTC.